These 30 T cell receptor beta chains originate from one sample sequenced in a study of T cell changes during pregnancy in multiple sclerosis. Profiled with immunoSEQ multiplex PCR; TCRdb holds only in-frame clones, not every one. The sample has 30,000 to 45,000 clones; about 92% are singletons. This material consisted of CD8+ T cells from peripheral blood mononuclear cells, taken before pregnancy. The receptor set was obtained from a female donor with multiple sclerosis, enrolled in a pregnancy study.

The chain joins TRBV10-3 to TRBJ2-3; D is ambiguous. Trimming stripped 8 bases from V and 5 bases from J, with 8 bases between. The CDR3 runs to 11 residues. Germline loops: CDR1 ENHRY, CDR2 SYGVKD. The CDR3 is CAIGKEDTQYF. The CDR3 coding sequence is TGTGCCATCGGCAAAGAAGATACGCAGTATTTT.

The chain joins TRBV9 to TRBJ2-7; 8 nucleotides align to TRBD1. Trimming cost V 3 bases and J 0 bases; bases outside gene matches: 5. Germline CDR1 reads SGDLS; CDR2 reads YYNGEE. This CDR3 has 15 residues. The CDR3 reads CASSARTGRSYEQYF. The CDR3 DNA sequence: TGTGCCAGCAGCGCCCGGACAGGGCGCTCCTACGAGCAGTACTTC.

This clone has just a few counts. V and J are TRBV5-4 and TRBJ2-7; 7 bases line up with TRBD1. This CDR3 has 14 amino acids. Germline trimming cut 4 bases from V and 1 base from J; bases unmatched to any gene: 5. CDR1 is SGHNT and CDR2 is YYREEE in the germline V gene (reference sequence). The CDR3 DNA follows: TGTGCCAGCAGCCCCGGACAGGATTCCTACGAGCAGTACTTC. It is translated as CASSPGQDSYEQYF.

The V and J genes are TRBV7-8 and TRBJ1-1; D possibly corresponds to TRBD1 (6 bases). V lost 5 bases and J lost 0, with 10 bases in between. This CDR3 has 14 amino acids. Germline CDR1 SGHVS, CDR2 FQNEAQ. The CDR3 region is CASSPRGMNTEAFF. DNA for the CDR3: TGTGCCAGCAGCCCCAGGGGCATGAACACTGAAGCTTTCTTT.

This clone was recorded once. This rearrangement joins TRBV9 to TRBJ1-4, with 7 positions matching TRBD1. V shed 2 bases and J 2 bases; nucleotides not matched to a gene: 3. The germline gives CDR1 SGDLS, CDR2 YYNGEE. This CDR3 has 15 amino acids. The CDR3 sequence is CASSVSGGTNEKLFF. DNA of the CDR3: TGTGCCAGCAGCGTCTCAGGGGGGACTAATGAAAAACTGTTTTTT.

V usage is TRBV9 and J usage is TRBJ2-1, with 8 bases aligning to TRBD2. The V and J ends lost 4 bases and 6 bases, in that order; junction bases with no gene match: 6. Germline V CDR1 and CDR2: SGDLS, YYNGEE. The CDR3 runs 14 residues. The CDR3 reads CASSFGGAVNEQFF. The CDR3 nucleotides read TGTGCCAGCAGCTTCGGGGGGGCGGTCAATGAGCAGTTCTTC.

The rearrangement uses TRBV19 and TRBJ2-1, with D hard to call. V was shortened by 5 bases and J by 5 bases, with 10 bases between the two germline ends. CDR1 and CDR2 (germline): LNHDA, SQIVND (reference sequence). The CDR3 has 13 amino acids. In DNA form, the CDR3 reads TGTGCCAGTAGTCCGGTTACGGACAATGAGCAGTTCTTC. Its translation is CASSPVTDNEQFF.

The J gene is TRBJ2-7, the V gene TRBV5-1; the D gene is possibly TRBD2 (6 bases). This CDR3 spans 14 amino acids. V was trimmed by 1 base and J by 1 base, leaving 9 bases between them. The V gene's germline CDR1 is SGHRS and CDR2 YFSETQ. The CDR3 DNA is TGCGCCAGCAGCTTGATGGGGGGATCCTACGAGCAGTACTTC. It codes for CASSLMGGSYEQYF.

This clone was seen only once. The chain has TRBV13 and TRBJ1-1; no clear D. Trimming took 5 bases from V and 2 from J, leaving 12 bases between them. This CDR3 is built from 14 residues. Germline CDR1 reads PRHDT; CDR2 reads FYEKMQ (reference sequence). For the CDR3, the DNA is TGTGCCAGCAGCACCAGACACAGAAACACTGAAGCTTTCTTT. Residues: CASSTRHRNTEAFF. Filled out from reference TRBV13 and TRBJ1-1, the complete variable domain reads AAGVIQSPRHLIKEKRETATLKCYPIPRHDTVYWYQQGPGQDPQFLISFYEKMQSDKGSIPDRFSAQQFSDYHSELNMSSLELGDSALYFCASSTRHRNTEAFFGQGTRLTVV.

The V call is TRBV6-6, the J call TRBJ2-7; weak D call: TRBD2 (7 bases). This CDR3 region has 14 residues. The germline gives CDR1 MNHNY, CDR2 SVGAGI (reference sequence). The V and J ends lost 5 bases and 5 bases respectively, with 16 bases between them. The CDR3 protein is CASSDSGGGNEQYF. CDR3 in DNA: TGTGCCAGCAGTGATTCTGGGGGGGGCAACGAGCAGTACTTC.

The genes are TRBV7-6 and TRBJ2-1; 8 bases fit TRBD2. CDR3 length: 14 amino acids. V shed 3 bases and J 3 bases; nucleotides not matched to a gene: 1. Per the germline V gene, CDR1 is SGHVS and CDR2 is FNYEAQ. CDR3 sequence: CASSFGTSYNEQFF. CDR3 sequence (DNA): TGTGCCAGCAGCTTTGGGACTAGCTACAATGAGCAGTTCTTC. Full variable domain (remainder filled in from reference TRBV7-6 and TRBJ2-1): GAGVSQSPRYKVTKRGQDVALRCDPISGHVSLYWYRQALGQGPEFLTYFNYEAQQDKSGLPNDRFSAERPEGSISTLTIQRTEQRDSAMYRCASSFGTSYNEQFFGPGTRLTVL.

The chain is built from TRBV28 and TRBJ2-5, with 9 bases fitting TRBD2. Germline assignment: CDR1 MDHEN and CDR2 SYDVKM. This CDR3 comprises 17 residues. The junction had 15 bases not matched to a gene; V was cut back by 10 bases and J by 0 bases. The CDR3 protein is CAIPGFRLAGYQETQYF. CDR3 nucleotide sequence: TGTGCCATCCCGGGGTTCAGGCTAGCGGGGTACCAAGAGACCCAGTACTTC.

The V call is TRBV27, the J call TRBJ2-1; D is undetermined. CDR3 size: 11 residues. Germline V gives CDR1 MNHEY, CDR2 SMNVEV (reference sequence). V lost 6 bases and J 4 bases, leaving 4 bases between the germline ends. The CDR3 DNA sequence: TGTGCCAGCAGCTTTTACAATGAGCAGTTCTTC. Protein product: CASSFYNEQFF.

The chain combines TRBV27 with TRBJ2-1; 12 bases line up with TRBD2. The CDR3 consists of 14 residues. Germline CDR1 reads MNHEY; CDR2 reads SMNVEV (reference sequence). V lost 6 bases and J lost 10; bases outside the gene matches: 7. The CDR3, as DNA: TGTGCCAGCAGGTCTAGCGGGGGGGCAGGGGAGCAGTTCTTC. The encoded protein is CASRSSGGAGEQFF.

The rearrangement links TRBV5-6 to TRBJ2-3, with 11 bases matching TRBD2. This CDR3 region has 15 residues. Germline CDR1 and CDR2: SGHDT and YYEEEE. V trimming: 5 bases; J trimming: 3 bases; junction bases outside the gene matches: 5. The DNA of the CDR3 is TGTGCCAGCAGGACGACTAGCGGGGCTACAGATACGCAGTATTTT. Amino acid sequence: CASRTTSGATDTQYF.

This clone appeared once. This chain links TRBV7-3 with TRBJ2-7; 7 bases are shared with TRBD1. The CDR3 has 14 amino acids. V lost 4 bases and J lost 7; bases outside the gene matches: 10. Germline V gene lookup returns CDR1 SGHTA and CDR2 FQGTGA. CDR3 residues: CASSSRDRVQEQYF. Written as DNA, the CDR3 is TGTGCCAGCAGCTCCCGGGACAGAGTTCAGGAGCAGTACTTC. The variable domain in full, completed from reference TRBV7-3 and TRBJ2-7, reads GAGVSQTPSNKVTEKGKYVELRCDPISGHTALYWYRQSLGQGPEFLIYFQGTGAADDSGLPNDRFFAVRPEGSVSTLKIQRTERGDSAVYLCASSSRDRVQEQYFGPGTRLTVT.

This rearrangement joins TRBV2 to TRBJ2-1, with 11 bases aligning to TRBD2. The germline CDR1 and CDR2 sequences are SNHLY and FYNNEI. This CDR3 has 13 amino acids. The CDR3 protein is CAVSGRANNEQFF. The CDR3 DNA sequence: TGTGCAGTTAGCGGGAGGGCCAACAATGAGCAGTTCTTC. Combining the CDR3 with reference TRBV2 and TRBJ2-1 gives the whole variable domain EPEVTQTPSHQVTQMGQEVILRCVPISNHLYFYWYRQILGQKVEFLVSFYNNEISEKSEIFDDQFSVERPDGSNFTLKIRSTKLEDSAMYFCAVSGRANNEQFFGPGTRLTVL.

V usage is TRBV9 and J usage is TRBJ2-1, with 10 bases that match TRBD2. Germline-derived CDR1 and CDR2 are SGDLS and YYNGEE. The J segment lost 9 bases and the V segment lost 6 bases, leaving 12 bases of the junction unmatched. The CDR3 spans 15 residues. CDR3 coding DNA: TGTGCCAGCACGCGGTGGAGCGGGAGGGACCCTGAGCAGTTCTTC. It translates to CASTRWSGRDPEQFF. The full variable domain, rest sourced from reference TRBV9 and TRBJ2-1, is DSGVTQTPKHLITATGQRVTLRCSPRSGDLSVYWYQQSLDQGLQFLIQYYNGEERAKGNILERFSAQQFPDLHSELNLSSLELGDSALYFCASTRWSGRDPEQFFGPGTRLTVL.

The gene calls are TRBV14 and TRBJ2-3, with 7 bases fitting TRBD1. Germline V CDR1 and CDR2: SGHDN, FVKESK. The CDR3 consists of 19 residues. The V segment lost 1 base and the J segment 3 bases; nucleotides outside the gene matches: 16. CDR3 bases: TGTGCCAGCAGCCAAGTCGGGGAAACCGGGACAGAGGCAACAGATACGCAGTATTTT. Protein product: CASSQVGETGTEATDTQYF. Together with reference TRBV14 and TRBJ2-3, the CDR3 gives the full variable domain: EAGVTQFPSHSVIEKGQTVTLRCDPISGHDNLYWYRRVMGKEIKFLLHFVKESKQDESGMPNNRFLAERTGGTYSTLKVQPAELEDSGVYFCASSQVGETGTEATDTQYFGPGTRLTVL.

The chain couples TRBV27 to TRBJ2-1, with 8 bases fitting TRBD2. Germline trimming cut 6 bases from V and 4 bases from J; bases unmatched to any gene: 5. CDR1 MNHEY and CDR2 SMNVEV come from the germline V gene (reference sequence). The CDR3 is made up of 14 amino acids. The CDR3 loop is CASRTSGLYNEQFF. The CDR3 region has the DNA TGTGCCAGCAGAACTAGCGGTCTTTACAATGAGCAGTTCTTC.

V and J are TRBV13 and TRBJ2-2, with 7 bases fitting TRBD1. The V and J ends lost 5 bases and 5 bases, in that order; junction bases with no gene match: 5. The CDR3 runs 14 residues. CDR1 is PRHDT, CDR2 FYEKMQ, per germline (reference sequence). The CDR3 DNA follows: TGTGCCAGCAGCCCCACAGGGGAGACCGGGGAGCTGTTTTTT. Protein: CASSPTGETGELFF.

The CDR3 nucleotides are TGTGCCAGCAGCCCTCAGGGGAACACTGAAGCTTTCTTT. It specifies CASSPQGNTEAFF. This sequence joins TRBV9 and TRBJ1-1, with D perhaps TRBD1 (5 bases). Per germline, CDR1 SGDLS and CDR2 YYNGEE. V was clipped by 4 bases and J by 1 base, with 8 bases between them. CDR3 length: 13 amino acids.

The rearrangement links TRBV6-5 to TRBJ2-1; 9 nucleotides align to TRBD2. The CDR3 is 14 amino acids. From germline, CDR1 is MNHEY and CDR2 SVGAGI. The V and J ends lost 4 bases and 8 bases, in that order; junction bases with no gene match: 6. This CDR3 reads CASSSVLAGHEQFF. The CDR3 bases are TGTGCCAGCAGTTCCGTCCTAGCGGGGCATGAGCAGTTCTTC.

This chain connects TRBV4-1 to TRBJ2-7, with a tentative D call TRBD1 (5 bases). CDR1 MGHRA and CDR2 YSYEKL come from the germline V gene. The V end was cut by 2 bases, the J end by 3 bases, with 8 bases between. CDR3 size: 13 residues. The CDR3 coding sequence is TGCGCCAGCAGCCAACATAGGGGCTACGAGCAGTACTTC. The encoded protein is CASSQHRGYEQYF.

CDR3 amino acids: CASRSGGMDSPLHF. The DNA for the CDR3 is TGTGCCAGCAGGTCAGGGGGAATGGATTCACCCCTCCACTTT. V and J are TRBV7-9 and TRBJ1-6, with 7 bases lining up with TRBD1. V shed 6 bases, J shed 8 bases, and the junction held 7 bases outside the gene matches. Germline CDR1 SEHNR, CDR2 FQNEAQ (reference sequence). CDR3 length equals 14 residues.

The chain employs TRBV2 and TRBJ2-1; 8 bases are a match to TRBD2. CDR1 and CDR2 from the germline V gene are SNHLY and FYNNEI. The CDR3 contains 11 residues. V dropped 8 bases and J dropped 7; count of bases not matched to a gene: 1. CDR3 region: CASGLANEQFF. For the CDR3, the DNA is TGTGCCAGCGGACTAGCAAATGAGCAGTTCTTC. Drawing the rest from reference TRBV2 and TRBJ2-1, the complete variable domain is EPEVTQTPSHQVTQMGQEVILRCVPISNHLYFYWYRQILGQKVEFLVSFYNNEISEKSEIFDDQFSVERPDGSNFTLKIRSTKLEDSAMYFCASGLANEQFFGPGTRLTVL.

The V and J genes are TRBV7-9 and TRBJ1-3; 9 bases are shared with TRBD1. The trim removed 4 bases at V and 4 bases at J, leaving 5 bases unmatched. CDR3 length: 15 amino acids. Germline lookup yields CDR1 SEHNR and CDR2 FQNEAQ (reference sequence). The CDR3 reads CASSWDRAEGNTIYF. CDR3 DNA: TGTGCCAGCAGCTGGGACAGGGCGGAGGGAAACACCATATATTTT.

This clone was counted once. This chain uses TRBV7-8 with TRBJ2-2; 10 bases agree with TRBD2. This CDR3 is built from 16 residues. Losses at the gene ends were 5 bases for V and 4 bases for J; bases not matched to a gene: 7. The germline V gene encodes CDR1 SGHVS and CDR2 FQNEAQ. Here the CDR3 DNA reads TGTGCCAGCAGCCCCCGAATAGCGGGGGGCACCGGGGAGCTGTTTTTT. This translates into CASSPRIAGGTGELFF.

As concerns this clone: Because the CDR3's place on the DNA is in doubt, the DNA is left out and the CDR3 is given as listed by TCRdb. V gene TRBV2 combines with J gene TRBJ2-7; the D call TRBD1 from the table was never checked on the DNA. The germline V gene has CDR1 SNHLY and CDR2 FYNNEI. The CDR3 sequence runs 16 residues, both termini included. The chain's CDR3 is CASSSSRDRDMDEQYF.

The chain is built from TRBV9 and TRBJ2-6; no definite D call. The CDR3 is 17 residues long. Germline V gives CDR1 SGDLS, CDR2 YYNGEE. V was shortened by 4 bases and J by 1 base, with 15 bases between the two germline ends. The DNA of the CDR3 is TGTGCCAGCAGCTCACCGGTCTTCACTTCTGGGGCCAACGTCCTGACTTTC. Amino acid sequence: CASSSPVFTSGANVLTF.